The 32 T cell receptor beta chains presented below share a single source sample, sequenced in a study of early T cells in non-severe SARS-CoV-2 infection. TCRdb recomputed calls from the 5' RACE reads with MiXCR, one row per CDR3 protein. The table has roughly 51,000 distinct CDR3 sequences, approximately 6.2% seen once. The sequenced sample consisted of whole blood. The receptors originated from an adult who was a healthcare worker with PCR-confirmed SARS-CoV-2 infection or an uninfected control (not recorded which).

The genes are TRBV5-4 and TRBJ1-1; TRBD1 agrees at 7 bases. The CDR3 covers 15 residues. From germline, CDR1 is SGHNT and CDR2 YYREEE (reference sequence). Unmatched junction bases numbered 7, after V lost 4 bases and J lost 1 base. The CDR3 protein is CASSPLGQPNTEAFF. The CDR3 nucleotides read TGTGCCAGCAGCCCCCTGGGACAGCCGAACACTGAAGCTTTCTTT.

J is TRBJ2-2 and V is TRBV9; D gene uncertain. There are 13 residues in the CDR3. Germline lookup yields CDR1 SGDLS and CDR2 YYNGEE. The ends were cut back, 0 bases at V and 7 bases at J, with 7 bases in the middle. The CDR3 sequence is CASSVAAVGELFF. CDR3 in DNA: TGTGCCAGCAGCGTAGCAGCAGTCGGGGAGCTGTTTTTT.

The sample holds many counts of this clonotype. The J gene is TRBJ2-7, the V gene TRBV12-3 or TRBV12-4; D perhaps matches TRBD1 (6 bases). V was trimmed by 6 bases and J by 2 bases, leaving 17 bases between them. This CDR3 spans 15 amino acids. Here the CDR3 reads CASSHGQWVPYEQYF. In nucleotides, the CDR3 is TGTGCCAGCAGCCACGGACAGTGGGTCCCCTACGAGCAGTACTTC.

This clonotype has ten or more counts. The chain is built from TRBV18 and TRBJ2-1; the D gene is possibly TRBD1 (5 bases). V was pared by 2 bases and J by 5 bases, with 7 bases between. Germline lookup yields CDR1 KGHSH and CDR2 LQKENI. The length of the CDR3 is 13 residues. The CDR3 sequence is CASSPDRDNEQFF. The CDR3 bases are TGTGCCAGCTCACCAGACAGAGACAATGAGCAGTTCTTC.

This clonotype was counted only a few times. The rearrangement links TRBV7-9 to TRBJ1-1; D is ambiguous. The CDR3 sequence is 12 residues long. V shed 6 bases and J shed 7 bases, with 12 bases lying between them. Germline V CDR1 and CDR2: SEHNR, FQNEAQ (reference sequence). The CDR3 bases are TGTGCCAGCAGAGAAAGTGGGCATGAAGCTTTCTTT. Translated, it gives CASRESGHEAFF.

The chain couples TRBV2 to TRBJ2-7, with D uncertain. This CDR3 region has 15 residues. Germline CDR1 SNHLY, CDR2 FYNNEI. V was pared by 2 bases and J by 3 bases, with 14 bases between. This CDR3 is CASSEIGTISYEQYF. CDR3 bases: TGTGCCAGCAGTGAAATTGGAACGATAAGCTACGAGCAGTACTTC.

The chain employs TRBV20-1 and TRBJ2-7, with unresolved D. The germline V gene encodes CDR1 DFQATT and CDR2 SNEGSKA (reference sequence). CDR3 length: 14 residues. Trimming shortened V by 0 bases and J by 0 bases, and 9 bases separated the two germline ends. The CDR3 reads CSARDIQSSYEQYF. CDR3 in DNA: TGCAGTGCTAGAGACATACAGAGCTCCTACGAGCAGTACTTC.

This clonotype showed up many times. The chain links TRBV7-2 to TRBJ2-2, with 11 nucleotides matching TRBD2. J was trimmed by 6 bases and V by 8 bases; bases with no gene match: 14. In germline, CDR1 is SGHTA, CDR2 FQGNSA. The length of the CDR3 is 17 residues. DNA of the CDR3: TGTGCCAGCGCCCCGGGGACGCTAGCGGGGGGTTCCGGGGAGCTGTTTTTT. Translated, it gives CASAPGTLAGGSGELFF.

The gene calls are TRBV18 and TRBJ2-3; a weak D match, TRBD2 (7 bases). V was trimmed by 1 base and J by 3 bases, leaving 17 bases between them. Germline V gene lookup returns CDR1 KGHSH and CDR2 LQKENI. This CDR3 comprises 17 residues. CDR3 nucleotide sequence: TGTGCCAGCTCACCACGAGGGGGGGCCATCGAGACAGATACGCAGTATTTT. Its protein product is CASSPRGGAIETDTQYF.

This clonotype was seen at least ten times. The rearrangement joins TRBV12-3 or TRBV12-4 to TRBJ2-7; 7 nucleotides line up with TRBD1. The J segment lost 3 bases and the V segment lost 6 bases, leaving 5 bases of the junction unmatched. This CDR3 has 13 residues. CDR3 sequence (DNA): TGTGCCAGCAGCCGGACAGGACGCTACGAGCAGTACTTC. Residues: CASSRTGRYEQYF.

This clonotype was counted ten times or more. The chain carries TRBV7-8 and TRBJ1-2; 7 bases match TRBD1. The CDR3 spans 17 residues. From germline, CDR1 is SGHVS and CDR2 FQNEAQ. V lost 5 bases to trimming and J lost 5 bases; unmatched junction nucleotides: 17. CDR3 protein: CASSPEGGGQRNYGYTF. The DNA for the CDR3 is TGTGCCAGCAGCCCAGAGGGTGGGGGACAGAGGAATTATGGCTACACCTTC.

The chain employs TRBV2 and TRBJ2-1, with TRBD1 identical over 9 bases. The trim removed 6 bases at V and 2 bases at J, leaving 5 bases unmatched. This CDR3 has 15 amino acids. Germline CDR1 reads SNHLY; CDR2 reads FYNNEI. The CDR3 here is CASSQRQGAYNEQFF. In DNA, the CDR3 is TGTGCCAGCAGCCAAAGACAGGGGGCCTACAATGAGCAGTTCTTC.

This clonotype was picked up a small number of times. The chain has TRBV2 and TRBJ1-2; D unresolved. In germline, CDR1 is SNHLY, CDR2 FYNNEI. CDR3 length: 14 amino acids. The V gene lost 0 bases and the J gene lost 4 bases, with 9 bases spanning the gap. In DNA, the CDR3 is TGTGCCAGCAGTGAAGCTCTAGGCTCCTATGGCTACACCTTC. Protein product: CASSEALGSYGYTF.

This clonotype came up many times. The CDR3 here is CAISGDYPGGDTQYF. CDR3 coding DNA: TGTGCCATCAGTGGGGACTACCCAGGGGGTGATACGCAGTATTTT. The chain uses TRBV10-3 and TRBJ2-3, with D perhaps given as TRBD1 or TRBD2 (7 bases each). CDR1 and CDR2 from the germline V gene are ENHRY and SYGVKD. V was cut by 4 bases and J by 6 bases, with 17 bases left in between. This CDR3 region has 15 residues.

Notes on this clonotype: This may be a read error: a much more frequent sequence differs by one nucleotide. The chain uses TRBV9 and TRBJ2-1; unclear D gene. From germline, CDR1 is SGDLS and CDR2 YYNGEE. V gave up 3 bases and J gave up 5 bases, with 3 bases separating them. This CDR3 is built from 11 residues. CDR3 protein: CASSANNEQFF. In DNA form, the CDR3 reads TGTGCCAGCAGCGCTAACAATGAGCAGTTCTTC.

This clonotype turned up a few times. DNA for the CDR3: TGTGCCAGTAGCGGGGGGTCGTACTACGAGCAGTACTTC. Translated, it gives CASSGGSYYEQYF. The rearrangement uses TRBV6-2 or TRBV6-3 and TRBJ2-7, with 10 bases identical to TRBD2. The germline V gene has CDR1 MNHEY and CDR2 SVGEGT. The ends lost 9 bases at V and 3 bases at J; junction bases unmatched: 5. The CDR3 is made up of 13 amino acids.

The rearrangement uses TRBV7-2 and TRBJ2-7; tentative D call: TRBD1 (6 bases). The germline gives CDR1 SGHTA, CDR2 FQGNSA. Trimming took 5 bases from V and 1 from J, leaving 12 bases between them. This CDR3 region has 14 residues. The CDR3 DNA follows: TGTGCCAGCAGCGGAAACAGGGTGTCCTACGAGCAGTACTTC. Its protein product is CASSGNRVSYEQYF.

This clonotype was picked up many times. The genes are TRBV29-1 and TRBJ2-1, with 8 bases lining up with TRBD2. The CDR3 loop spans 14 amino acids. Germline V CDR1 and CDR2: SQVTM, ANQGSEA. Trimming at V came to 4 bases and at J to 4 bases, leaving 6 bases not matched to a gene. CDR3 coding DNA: TGCAGCGTTGTTTTAGCGGGGAGATACAATGAGCAGTTCTTC. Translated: CSVVLAGRYNEQFF.

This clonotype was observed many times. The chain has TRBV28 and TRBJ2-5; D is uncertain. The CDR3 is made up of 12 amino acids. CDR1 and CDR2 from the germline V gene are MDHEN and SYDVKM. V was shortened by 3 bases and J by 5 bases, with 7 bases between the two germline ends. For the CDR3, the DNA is TGTGCCAGCAGTTTCACGGTCGAGACCCAGTACTTC. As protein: CASSFTVETQYF.

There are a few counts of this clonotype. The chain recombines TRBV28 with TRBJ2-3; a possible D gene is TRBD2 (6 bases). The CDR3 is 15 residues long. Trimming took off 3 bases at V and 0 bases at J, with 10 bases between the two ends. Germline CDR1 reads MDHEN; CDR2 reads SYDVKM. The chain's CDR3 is CASSFGGGSTDTQYF. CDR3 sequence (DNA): TGTGCCAGCAGTTTTGGTGGGGGGAGCACAGATACGCAGTATTTT.

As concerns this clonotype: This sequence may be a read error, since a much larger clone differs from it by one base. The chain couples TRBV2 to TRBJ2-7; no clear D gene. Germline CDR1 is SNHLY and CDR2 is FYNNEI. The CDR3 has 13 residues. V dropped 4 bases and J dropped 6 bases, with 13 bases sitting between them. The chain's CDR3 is CASSGDQMFEQYF. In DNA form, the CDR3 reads TGTGCCAGCAGTGGTGACCAAATGTTCGAGCAGTACTTC.

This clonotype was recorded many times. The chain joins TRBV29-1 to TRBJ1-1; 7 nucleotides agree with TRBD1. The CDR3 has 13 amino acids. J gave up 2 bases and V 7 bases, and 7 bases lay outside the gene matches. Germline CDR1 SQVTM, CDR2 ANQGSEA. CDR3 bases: TGCAGCGCCCAGACAGGGACTAACACTGAAGCTTTCTTT. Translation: CSAQTGTNTEAFF.

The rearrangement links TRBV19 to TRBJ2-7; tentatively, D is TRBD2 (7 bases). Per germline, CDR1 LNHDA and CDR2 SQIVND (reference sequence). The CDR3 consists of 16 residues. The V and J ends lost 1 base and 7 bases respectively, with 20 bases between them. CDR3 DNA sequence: TGTGCCAGTAGTATAGGGGTGCGGGGGACATCTCGGGAGCAGTACTTC. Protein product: CASSIGVRGTSREQYF.

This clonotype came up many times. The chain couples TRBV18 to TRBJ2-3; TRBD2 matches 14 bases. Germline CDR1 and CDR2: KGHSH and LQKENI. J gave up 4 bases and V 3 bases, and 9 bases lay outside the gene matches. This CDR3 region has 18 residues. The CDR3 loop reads CASSPGTSGGLVSDTQYF. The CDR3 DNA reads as TGTGCCAGCTCACCCGGGACTAGCGGGGGCCTGGTGTCAGATACGCAGTATTTT.

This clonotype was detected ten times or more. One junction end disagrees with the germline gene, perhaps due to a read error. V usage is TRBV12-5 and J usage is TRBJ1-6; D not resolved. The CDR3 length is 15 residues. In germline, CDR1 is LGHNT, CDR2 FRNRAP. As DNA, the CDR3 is TGTGCTAGTGGTACCTCGGGAACGGGCCGTTCACCCCTCCATTTT. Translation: CASGTSGTGRSPLHF.

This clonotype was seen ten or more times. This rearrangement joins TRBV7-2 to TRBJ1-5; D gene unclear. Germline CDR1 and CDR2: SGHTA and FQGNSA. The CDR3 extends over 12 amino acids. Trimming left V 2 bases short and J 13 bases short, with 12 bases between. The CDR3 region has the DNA TGTGCCAGCAGCTTATTTGCCGCGCCGCAGCATTTT. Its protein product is CASSLFAAPQHF.

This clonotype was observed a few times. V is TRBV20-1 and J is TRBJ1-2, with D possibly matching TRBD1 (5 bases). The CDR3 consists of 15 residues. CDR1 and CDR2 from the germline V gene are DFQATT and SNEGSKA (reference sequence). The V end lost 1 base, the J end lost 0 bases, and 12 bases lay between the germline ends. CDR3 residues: CSARGGVETNYGYTF. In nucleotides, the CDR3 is TGCAGTGCTAGAGGAGGGGTCGAAACTAACTATGGCTACACCTTC.

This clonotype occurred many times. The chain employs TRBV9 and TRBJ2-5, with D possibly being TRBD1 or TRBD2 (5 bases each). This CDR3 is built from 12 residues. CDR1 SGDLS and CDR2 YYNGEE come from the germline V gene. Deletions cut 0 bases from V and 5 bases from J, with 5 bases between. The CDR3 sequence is CASSVGGETQYF. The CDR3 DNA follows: TGTGCCAGCAGCGTAGGGGGGGAGACCCAGTACTTC.

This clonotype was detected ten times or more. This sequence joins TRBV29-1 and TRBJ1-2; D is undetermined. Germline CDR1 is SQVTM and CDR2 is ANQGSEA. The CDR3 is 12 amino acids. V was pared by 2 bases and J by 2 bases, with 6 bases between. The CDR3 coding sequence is TGCAGCGTTGAACGACGGAACTATGGCTACACCTTC. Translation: CSVERRNYGYTF. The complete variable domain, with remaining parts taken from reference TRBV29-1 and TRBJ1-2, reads SAVISQKPSRDICQRGTSLTIQCQVDSQVTMMFWYRQQPGQSLTLIATANQGSEATYESGFVIDKFPISRPNLTFSTLTVSNMSPEDSSIYLCSVERRNYGYTFGSGTRLTVV.

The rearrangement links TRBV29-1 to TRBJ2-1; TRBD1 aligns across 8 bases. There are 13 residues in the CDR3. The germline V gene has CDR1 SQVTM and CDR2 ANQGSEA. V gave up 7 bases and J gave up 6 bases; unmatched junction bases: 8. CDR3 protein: CSESQGAANEQFF. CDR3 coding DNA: TGCAGCGAGTCCCAGGGGGCGGCCAATGAGCAGTTCTTC.

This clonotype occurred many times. As DNA, the CDR3 is TGTGCCAGTGGTTCCGGGGATAATTCACCCCTCCACTTT. Translating it yields CASGSGDNSPLHF. The chain uses TRBV27 and TRBJ1-6; no clear D. The CDR3 has 13 residues. V shed 9 bases and J shed 5 bases, with 11 bases lying between them. The germline gives CDR1 MNHEY, CDR2 SMNVEV (reference sequence).

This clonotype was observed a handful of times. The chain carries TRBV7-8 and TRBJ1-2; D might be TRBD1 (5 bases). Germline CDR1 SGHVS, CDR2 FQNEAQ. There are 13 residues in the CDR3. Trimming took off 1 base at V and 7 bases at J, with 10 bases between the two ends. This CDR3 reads CASSLGAGIGYTF. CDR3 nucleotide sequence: TGTGCCAGCAGCTTAGGCGCAGGGATTGGCTACACCTTC.